This T cell receptor (beta chain) stems from a study of control samples from healthy donors and cancer patients. Clones were read by immunoSEQ multiplex PCR, and TCRdb kept only the in-frame ones, dropping some. The table lists 95,000 to 150,000 clones, about 87% of them singletons. Germline V gene sequence: CDR1 MGHRA, CDR2 YSYEKL. The CDR3 has 16 amino acids. V lost 1 base to trimming and J lost 5 bases, with 16 bases between them. The sample was blood. This chain links TRBV4-1 with TRBJ2-3, with D possibly TRBD1 on 6 matching bases. This clonotype originated in a man in his forties in good health. The DNA for the CDR3 is TGCGCCAGCAGCCAAGCAGGAAGCACAGGGAGAGATACGCAGTATTTT. This codes for CASSQAGSTGRDTQYF.